Each of the 3 T cell receptor beta chains below was sequenced from the same sample in a study of CD8+CD57+ T cells in acquired aplastic anemia. Profiles of TCR beta VDJ and CDR3 were generated from a genomic DNA template. TCRdb reanalysed the reads using MiXCR and keeps one entry per CDR3 protein. This repertoire shows 200,000 to 250,000 distinct CDR3 sequences, approximately 45% found once; its top ten account for 7.8%. All sequencing subjects had displayed CD8+CD57+ cell expansion on flow cytometry. The specimen sequenced was sorted CD4+, CD8+, or CD8+CD57+ T cells (not recorded which) from PBMCs. Receptors originate from a human donor with aplastic anemia.

This clonotype has at least ten counts. The chain combines TRBV12-3 or TRBV12-4 with TRBJ1-2; TRBD1 might be the D (6 bases). The CDR3 runs 15 residues. V gave up 3 bases and J gave up 1 base, with 12 bases separating them. CDR3 region: CASSLRTEINYGYTF. CDR3 sequence (DNA): TGTGCCAGCAGTTTGAGGACAGAAATTAACTATGGCTACACCTTC.

This chain connects TRBV7-3 to TRBJ1-2; D is possibly TRBD1 (6 bases). The length of the CDR3 is 14 residues. Germline V gene sequence: CDR1 SGHTA, CDR2 FQGTGA. Trimming shortened V by 6 bases and J by 8 bases, and 19 bases separated the two germline ends. Here the CDR3 reads CASRPLTGRQGYTF. For the CDR3, the DNA is TGTGCCAGCAGACCATTGACAGGTCGTCAGGGCTACACCTTC.

The rearrangement uses TRBV19 and TRBJ2-7, with 12 bases identical to TRBD2. Trimming removed 9 bases from V and 9 bases from J; junction bases left unmatched: 21. The CDR3 is made up of 17 amino acids. CDR1 and CDR2 (germline): LNHDA, SQIVND (reference sequence). In DNA, the CDR3 is TGTGCCAGCAGTCGGACTAGCGGGAATTTCTTTGGTCTGGTGCAGTACTTC. Translating gives CASSRTSGNFFGLVQYF. The variable domain in full, with the rest retrieved from reference TRBV19 and TRBJ2-7, is DGGITQSPKYLFRKEGQNVTLSCEQNLNHDAMYWYRQDPGQGLRLIYYSQIVNDFQKGDIAEGYSVSREKKESFPLTVTSAQKNPTAFYLCASSRTSGNFFGLVQYFGPGTRLTVT.